Here is one TCR beta chain with its context. Its matching antigen is unknown. The data were obtained in a study of beta chain features in type 1 diabetes. Turning to the study itself: When patients were set against healthy donors, age, gender and cell yields were similar. Examination of sorted cells across all samples involved around 98 million cells. General study points: Researchers could not determine here whether HLA type influences TCRB rearrangement. In comparison with healthy donors, patients had naive, central memory and Treg TCRB repertoires that appeared more similar.

V was pared by 7 bases and J by 1 base, with 9 bases of the junction left unmatched. From germline, CDR1 is LNHDA and CDR2 SQIVND (reference sequence). The CDR3 contains 16 residues. The isolated RNA, all of it, was reverse transcribed, so expressed TCRB transcripts were what got sequenced. The method was immunoSEQ multiplex PCR; TCRdb's version includes in-frame clones alone and lacks a portion of them. The data contain 130,000 or so clones, approximately 10% of them singletons. The chain combines TRBV19 with TRBJ2-1; 8 bases are a match to TRBD2. The specimen was central memory CD4+ T cells from blood. The origin of this receptor is a middle-aged woman in good health. CDR3 region: CASKGGVAGSYNEQFF. The CDR3 nucleotides are TGTGCCAGTAAGGGCGGTGTAGCGGGGTCCTACAATGAGCAGTTCTTC.